This T cell receptor (beta chain) is from a study of blood T cell repertoires in COVID-19. CDR3 size: 16 residues. Germline values: CDR1 LNHNV, CDR2 YYDKDF (reference sequence). V lost 1 base, J lost 0 bases, and 12 bases lay in between. TCRdb's copy holds only in-frame clones and misses some; the assay was immunoSEQ multiplex PCR. Among 200,000 to 250,000 clones listed, 82% were seen once. The chain joins TRBV15 to TRBJ2-5; D unclear. The sequenced sample was peripheral blood. The origin of this receptor is a woman older than 75 with COVID-19, enrolled during active disease. As DNA, the CDR3 is TGTGCCACCAGCAGAGGAGTGGCCGGGTACCAAGAGACCCAGTACTTC. This encodes CATSRGVAGYQETQYF.